These 4 T cell receptor beta chains originate from one sample sequenced in a study of cytomegalovirus exposure and HLA in healthy donors. Primers for the PCR totalled 60 Vbeta and 13 Jbeta. Only in-frame clones appear in the TCRdb table, and some are missing; sequencing was by immunoSEQ multiplex PCR. The sample records some 69,000 clones, around 85% being singletons. Sequencing input: PBMCs. These receptors all come from a woman under 40 in good health and CMV-seronegative.

The chain joins TRBV9 to TRBJ2-3, with 12 bases matching TRBD2. V lost 4 bases to trimming and J lost 5 bases; unmatched junction nucleotides: 5. The CDR3 is 15 amino acids. Germline V lookup: CDR1 SGDLS, CDR2 YYNGEE. CDR3 sequence reads: CASSRETSGRDTQYF. The DNA of the CDR3 is TGTGCCAGCAGCCGCGAGACTAGCGGGAGAGATACGCAGTATTTT.

The chain uses TRBV15 and TRBJ1-2; 7 bases map to TRBD1. Germline CDR1 is LNHNV and CDR2 is YYDKDF (reference sequence). CDR3 length: 16 amino acids. J gave up 4 bases and V 0 bases, and 8 bases lay outside the gene matches. CDR3 amino acids: CATSRDFGQGGYGYTF. The CDR3 coding sequence is TGTGCCACCAGCAGAGATTTCGGGCAGGGGGGCTATGGCTACACCTTC.

The chain recombines TRBV4-3 with TRBJ2-3, with TRBD2 matching 10 bases. From germline, CDR1 is LGHNA and CDR2 YSLEER. The CDR3 consists of 21 residues. V shed 3 bases and J 4 bases; nucleotides not matched to a gene: 22. The CDR3: CASSQLVGQELSGGAADTQYF. The DNA for the CDR3 is TGCGCCAGCAGCCAGCTCGTCGGGCAGGAGCTAAGCGGGGGGGCTGCAGATACGCAGTATTTT.

This clone was found a few times. The gene calls are TRBV2 and TRBJ1-4; 11 bases map to TRBD1. This CDR3 contains 14 residues. The V gene end was trimmed by 7 bases and the J gene end by 7 bases; junction bases not matched to a gene: 5. Germline V gene sequence: CDR1 SNHLY, CDR2 FYNNEI. CDR3 protein: CASTPGQGGEKLFF. The CDR3 DNA follows: TGTGCCAGCACCCCGGGACAGGGGGGTGAAAAACTGTTTTTT.